Sequencing of this T cell receptor beta chain was carried out in a study of CD8 T cells in Susac syndrome (dated by TCRdb to about 2019). About the investigation overall: Of the Susac syndrome patients who were sequenced, six had clinically active disease and eight were in clinical remission. Susac syndrome patients were therapy-naive, on corticosteroids (some also receiving IVIg), or on IVIg alone at blood withdrawal. Repertoire sequencing was used to test whether CD8+ T cell activation and differentiation in Susac syndrome was antigen driven. Overall study outcomes, separate from this receptor: The TCR sequencing and HLA analysis was acknowledged to have included a relatively small number of individuals. In the CD4+ T cell repertoire of Susac syndrome patients, clonal expansion was not detected.

RNA was extracted using the RNeasy kit, and roughly 0.5 to 1 microgram was reverse transcribed with random hexamers. TCR beta CDR3 regions were amplified with the immunoSEQ multiplex PCR assay covering 54 Vbeta and 13 Jbeta segments. To correct PCR amplification bias, a synthetic template baseline was used for both primer optimization and computational correction. The study's processing was this. Reads were assigned to V, D and J genes according to IMGT and analyzed in immunoSEQ Analyzer, with only productive sequences retained. Clonality was calculated as one minus the Shannon entropy normalized by log2 of the number of productive unique sequences. For each patient and control, public and private clones were evaluated among the 100 most prevalent clones. Susac-specific clones were defined as absent from healthy and MS cohorts, about 1,100 published viral clones and other ImmuneACCESS disease sequences. The public sequencing data were trimmed at Q25 with fastp and processed into clonotypes with MiXCR by TCRdb, which kept only in-frame beta chains. Rows with one shared CDR3 protein collapse into an entry with the most common genes and DNA. These V and J calls are TCRdb output, not the study's own analysis. The sample profile shows 150,000 to 200,000 distinct CDR3 sequences; 90% to 95% of them were found once. The top ten clones comprise roughly 0.11% of the sample.

The V and J ends are trimmed by 8 bases and 8 bases, leaving 19 bases between them. CDR1 and CDR2, looked up from the germline V gene, are WSHSY and SAAADI. The CDR3, cysteine through phenylalanine, is 14 amino acids long. The entry retains the CDR3 DNA only, 42 bases that are in frame from base 1. Peripheral blood CD8+ and CD4+ T cells from healthy donors, Susac syndrome patients and multiple sclerosis patients were profiled using high-throughput TCR beta sequencing. The Susac syndrome patients fulfilled recently defined diagnostic criteria for definite or probable disease. CD8+ TEMRA cells were enriched by FACS, while bulk CD8+ and CD4+ T cells were purified by magnetic negative isolation. Blood was drawn into EDTA tubes, processed within 24 hours, and PBMCs were isolated by density gradient centrifugation. PBMCs intended for TCR sequencing were cryopreserved in liquid nitrogen and thawed later in a water bath at 37 degrees C. A purity of at least 90% was achieved for sorted or isolated CD4+, CD8+ and CD8+ TEMRA cells.

Notes on this clonotype: Which antigen it targets is not known. No clone much larger than this one lies a single base away; base qualities are absent.

Here the chain combines TRBV10-2 and TRBJ2-1; confidence is insufficient to name the D gene. The receptor was derived from a human donor with Susac syndrome. Sequences were obtained from CD4+ T cells from PBMCs. Read as DNA, the sequence is TGCGCCAGCCAAAGAGAACACACACACGATGAGCAGTTCTTC. Its coded protein is CASQREHTHDEQFF.